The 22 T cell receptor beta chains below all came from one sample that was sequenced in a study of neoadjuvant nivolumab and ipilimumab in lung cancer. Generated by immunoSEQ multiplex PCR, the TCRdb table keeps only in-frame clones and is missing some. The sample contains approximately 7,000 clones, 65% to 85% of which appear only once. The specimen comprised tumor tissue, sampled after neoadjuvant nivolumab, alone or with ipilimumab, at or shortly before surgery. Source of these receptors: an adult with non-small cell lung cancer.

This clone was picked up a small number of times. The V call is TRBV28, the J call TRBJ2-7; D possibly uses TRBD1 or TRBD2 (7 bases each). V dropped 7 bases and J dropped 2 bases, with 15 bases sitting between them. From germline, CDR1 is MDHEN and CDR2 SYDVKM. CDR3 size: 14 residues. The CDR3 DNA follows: TGTGCCAGCACCGACAGGGAGGGGGCCTACGAGCAGTACTTC. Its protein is CASTDREGAYEQYF. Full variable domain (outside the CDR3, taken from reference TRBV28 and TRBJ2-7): DVKVTQSSRYLVKRTGEKVFLECVQDMDHENMFWYRQDPGLGLRLIYFSYDVKMKEKGDIPEGYSVSREKKERFSLILESASTNQTSMYLCASTDREGAYEQYFGPGTRLTVT.

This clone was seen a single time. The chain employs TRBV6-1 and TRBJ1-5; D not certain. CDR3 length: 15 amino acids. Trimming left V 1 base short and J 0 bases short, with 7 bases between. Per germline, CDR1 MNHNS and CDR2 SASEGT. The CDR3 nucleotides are TGTGCCAGCAGTGAAGACGGATATAGCAATCAGCCCCAGCATTTT. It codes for CASSEDGYSNQPQHF.

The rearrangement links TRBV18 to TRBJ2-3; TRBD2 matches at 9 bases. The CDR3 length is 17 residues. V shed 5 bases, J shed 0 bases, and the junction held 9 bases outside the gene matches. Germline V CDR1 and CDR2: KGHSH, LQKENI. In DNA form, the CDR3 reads TGTGCCAGCTCAGTCGCTAGCGGGGTGTCTAGCACAGATACGCAGTATTTT. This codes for CASSVASGVSSTDTQYF.

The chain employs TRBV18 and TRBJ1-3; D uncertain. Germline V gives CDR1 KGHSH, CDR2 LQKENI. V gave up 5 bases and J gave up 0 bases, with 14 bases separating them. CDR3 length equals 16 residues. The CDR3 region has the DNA TGTGCCAGCTCAGATCGCCCGTGGAGCTCTGGAAACACCATATATTTT. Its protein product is CASSDRPWSSGNTIYF.

CDR3 DNA: TGTGCCAGCAGCTTGGTACCCCTCGGGGAGCAGTACTTC. The encoded protein is CASSLVPLGEQYF. This rearrangement joins TRBV5-5 to TRBJ2-7, with D unresolved. Germline values: CDR1 SGHKS, CDR2 YYEKEE (reference sequence). Trimming removed 0 bases from V and 7 bases from J, with 11 bases in between. This CDR3 contains 13 residues. Combining the CDR3 with reference TRBV5-5 and TRBJ2-7 gives the whole variable domain DAGVTQSPTHLIKTRGQQVTLRCSPISGHKSVSWYQQVLGQGPQFIFQYYEKEERGRGNFPDRFSARQFPNYSSELNVNALLLGDSALYLCASSLVPLGEQYFGPGTRLTVT.

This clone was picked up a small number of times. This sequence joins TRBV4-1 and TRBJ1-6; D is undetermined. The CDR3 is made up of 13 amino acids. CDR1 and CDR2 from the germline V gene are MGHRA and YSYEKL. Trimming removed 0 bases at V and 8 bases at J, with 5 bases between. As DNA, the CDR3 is TGCGCCAGCAGCCAAGAGAGTGATTCACCCCTCCACTTT. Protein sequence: CASSQESDSPLHF.

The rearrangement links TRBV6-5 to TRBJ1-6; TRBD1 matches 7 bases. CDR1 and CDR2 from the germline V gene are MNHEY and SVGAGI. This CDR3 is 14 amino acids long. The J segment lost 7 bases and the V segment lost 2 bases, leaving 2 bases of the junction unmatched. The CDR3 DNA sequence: TGTGCCAGCAGTTACCGGGACAGCAATTCACCCCTCCACTTT. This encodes CASSYRDSNSPLHF.

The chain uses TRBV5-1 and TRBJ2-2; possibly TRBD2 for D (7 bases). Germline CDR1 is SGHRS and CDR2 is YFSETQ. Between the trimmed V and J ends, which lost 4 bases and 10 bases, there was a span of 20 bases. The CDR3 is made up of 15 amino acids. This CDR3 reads CASSVVGGPFEELFF. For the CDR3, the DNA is TGCGCCAGCAGCGTGGTGGGGGGGCCTTTTGAGGAGCTGTTTTTT.

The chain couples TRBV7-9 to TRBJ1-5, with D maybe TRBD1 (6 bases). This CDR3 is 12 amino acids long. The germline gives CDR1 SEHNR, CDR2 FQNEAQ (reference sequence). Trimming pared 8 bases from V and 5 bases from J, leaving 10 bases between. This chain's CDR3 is CASGAGDQPQHF. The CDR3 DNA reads TGTGCCAGCGGGGCAGGGGATCAGCCCCAGCATTTT.

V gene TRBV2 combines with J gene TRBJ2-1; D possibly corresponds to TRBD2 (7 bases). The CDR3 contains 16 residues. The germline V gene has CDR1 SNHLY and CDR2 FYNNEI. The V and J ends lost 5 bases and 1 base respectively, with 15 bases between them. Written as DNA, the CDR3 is TGTGCCAGCAGTCCCGGGGGGCGCCAGTCCTACAATGAGCAGTTCTTC. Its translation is CASSPGGRQSYNEQFF.

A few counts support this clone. The CDR3 region is CASSYVPGQGPGGYTF. CDR3 sequence (DNA): TGCGCCAGCAGCTACGTCCCGGGACAAGGACCGGGTGGCTACACCTTC. The genes are TRBV5-1 and TRBJ1-2, with D tentatively TRBD1 (6 bases). V lost 3 bases to trimming and J lost 7 bases, with 22 bases between them. The CDR3 has 16 amino acids. Germline V gene sequence: CDR1 SGHRS, CDR2 YFSETQ.

The CDR3 nucleotides read TGCAGCGTTGGGGACAGGGTTGAAGAGCAGTACTTC. It translates to CSVGDRVEEQYF. The rearrangement uses TRBV29-1 and TRBJ2-7; 9 bases are a match to TRBD1. With 4 bases clipped from V and 7 bases from J, the junction kept 5 bases outside the gene matches. The CDR3 is 12 amino acids. CDR1 is SQVTM and CDR2 is ANQGSEA in the germline V gene.

Here the CDR3 DNA reads TGCGCCAGCCTTCGGGGGGGCGCTCGGTCAGATACGCAGTATTTT. Amino acid sequence: CASLRGGARSDTQYF. V gene TRBV5-1 combines with J gene TRBJ2-3; 8 bases match TRBD2. The CDR3 covers 15 residues. Trimming cost V 7 bases and J 4 bases; bases outside gene matches: 11. CDR1 and CDR2 from the germline V gene are SGHRS and YFSETQ.

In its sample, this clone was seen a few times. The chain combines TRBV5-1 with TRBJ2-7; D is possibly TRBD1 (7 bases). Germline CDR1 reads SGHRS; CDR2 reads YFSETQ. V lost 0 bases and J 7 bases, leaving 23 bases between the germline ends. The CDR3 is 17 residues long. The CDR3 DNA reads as TGCGCCAGCAGCTTGGCCGTCCGACTGGAGGGGGCGCGAGAGCAGTACTTC. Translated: CASSLAVRLEGAREQYF.

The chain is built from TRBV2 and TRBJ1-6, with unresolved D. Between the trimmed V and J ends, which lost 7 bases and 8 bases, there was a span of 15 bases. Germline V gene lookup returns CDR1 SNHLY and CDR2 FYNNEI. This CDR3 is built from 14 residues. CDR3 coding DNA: TGTGCCAGCACCCTCAGTGCCTGGGATTCACCCCTCCACTTT. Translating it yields CASTLSAWDSPLHF.

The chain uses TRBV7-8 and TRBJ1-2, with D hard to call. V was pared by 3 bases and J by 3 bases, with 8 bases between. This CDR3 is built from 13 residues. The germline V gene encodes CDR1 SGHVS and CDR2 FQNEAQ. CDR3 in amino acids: CASSLAQDYGYTF. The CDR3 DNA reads TGTGCCAGCAGCTTGGCCCAGGACTATGGCTACACCTTC.

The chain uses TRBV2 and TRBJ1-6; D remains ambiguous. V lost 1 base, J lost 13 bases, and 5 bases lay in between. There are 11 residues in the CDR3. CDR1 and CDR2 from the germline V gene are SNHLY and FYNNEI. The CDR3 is CASSEGPPLHF. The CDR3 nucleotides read TGTGCCAGCAGTGAAGGGCCCCCCCTCCACTTT.

In nucleotides, the CDR3 is TGTGCCAGCAGTTACGGGGCGGTCGTTTCACCCCTCCACTTT. Amino acids: CASSYGAVVSPLHF. The chain uses TRBV6-5 and TRBJ1-6; weak D call: TRBD1 (5 bases). Germline V gene data show CDR1 as MNHEY and CDR2 as SVGAGI. Deletions cut 2 bases from V and 9 bases from J, with 11 bases between. CDR3 length: 14 amino acids.

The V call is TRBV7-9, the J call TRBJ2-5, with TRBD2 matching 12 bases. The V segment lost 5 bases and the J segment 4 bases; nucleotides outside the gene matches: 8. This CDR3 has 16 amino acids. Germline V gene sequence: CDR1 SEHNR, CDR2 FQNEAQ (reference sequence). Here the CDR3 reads CASSNPSGGGSETQYF. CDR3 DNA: TGTGCCAGCAGCAACCCTAGCGGGGGGGGATCAGAGACCCAGTACTTC.

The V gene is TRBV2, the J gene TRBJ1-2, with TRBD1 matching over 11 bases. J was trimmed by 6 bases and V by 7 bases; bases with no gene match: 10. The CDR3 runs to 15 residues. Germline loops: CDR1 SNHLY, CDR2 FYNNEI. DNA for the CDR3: TGTGCCAGCAACGGGAGGACAGGGGGCGCAGATGGCTACACCTTC. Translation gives CASNGRTGGADGYTF.

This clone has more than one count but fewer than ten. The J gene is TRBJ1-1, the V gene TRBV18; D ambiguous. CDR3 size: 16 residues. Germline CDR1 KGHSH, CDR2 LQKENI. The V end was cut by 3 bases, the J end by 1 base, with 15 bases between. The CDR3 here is CASSPVEKSQNTEAFF. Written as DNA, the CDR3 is TGTGCCAGCTCACCGGTAGAGAAGTCACAGAACACTGAAGCTTTCTTT.

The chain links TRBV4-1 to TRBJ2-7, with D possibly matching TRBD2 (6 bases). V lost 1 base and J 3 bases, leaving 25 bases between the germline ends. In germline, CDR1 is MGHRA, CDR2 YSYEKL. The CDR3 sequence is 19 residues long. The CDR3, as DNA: TGCGCCAGCAGCCAAGTAACGGTTCGTTTGACGGGGGAGTTCTACGAGCAGTACTTC. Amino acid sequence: CASSQVTVRLTGEFYEQYF.